This T cell receptor beta chain was documented in a study of identical twins. Study results and caveats: It was possible that invariant MAIT and iNKT cells partly confounded the zero-insertion analyses. Clonotypes of the beta chain that were abundant in cord blood carried fewer insertions (memory repertoires showed none). Cross-sectional statistical analysis, not tracking of the same donors, underpinned the conclusions.

CDR1 and CDR2 from the germline V gene are SEHNR and FQNEAQ (reference sequence). Deletions cut 7 bases from V and 5 bases from J, with 8 bases between. The CDR3 length is 11 residues. This clonotype was recorded a few times. Antigen: not known. TCRdb independently ran MiXCR on the 5' RACE reads; one entry per CDR3 protein. The table lists around 230,000 distinct CDR3 sequences, roughly a tenth of them singletons. Only healthy Caucasians were enrolled as donors. The clonotype comes from a woman between 18 and 29 years old in good health. The chain joins TRBV7-9 to TRBJ2-5; D ambiguous. Specimen: memory (CD45RO+) T cells sorted from blood. In nucleotides, the CDR3 is TGTGCCAGCATGGCGTTGGAGACCCAGTACTTC. It is translated as CASMALETQYF. The entire variable domain, with the rest obtained from reference TRBV7-9 and TRBJ2-5, is as follows: DTGVSQNPRHKITKRGQNVTFRCDPISEHNRLYWYRQTLGQGPEFLTYFQNEAQLEKSRLLSDRFSAERPKGSFSTLEIQRTEQGDSAMYLCASMALETQYFGPGTRLLVL.